The clone carrying this T cell receptor (beta chain) was observed a single time. The data were obtained in a study of OX40 agonist ivuxolimab in advanced cancers. The CDR3 length is 14 residues. Trimming shortened V by 3 bases and J by 0 bases, and 6 bases separated the two germline ends. The germline V gene has CDR1 MGHRA and CDR2 YSYEKL. Some clones are missing from TCRdb's copy, which holds only in-frame ones; the method was immunoSEQ multiplex PCR. The sample carries some 98,000 clones, roughly 93% recorded once. The specimen comprised CD4+ or CD8+ T cells sorted from blood, sampled in a trial of the OX40 agonist ivuxolimab. The source is an adult with an advanced solid tumor such as melanoma, head and neck, liver or kidney cancer. This chain uses TRBV4-1 with TRBJ2-4; D is undetermined. CDR3 sequence reads: CASSQLAAKNIQYF. The CDR3 DNA follows: TGCGCCAGCAGCCAGCTTGCAGCCAAAAACATTCAGTACTTC.